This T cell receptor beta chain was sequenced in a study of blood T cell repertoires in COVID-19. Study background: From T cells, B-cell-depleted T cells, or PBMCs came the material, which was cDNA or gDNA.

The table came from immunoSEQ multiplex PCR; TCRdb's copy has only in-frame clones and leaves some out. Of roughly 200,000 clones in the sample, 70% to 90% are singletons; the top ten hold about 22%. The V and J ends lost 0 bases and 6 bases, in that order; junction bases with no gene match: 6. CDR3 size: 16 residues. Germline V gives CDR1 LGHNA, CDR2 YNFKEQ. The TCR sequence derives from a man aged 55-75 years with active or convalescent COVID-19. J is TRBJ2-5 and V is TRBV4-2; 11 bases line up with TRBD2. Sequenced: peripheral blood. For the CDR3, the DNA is TGTGCCAGCAGCCAAGACCCCACTAGCGGGGGTAAGACCCAGTACTTC. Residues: CASSQDPTSGGKTQYF.